This TCR beta chain was profiled in a study of response to subunit inactivated influenza vaccine. Whole-study findings and limits: After each seasonal influenza vaccination, few new T cells are recruited, the authors suggested.

Note on this clonotype: Its antigen is not known.

MiXCR, applied by TCRdb to the RT-PCR reads, yields one record per CDR3 protein. The sample shows 710,000 or so distinct CDR3 sequences, 15% to 19% of them seen only once. V was shortened by 1 base and J by 2 bases, with 16 bases between the two germline ends. The CDR3 runs 17 residues. Sequencing was performed on PBMCs from blood, taken 11 to 12 days after vaccination. This TCR derives from a man aged 45-60 years who received an inactivated influenza vaccine. This rearrangement joins TRBV12-3 or TRBV12-4 to TRBJ2-3; D gene unclear. CDR3 coding DNA: TGTGCCAGCAGTTTAGTCAGAGGACGTATAGCCACAGATACGCAGTATTTT. Protein sequence: CASSLVRGRIATDTQYF.